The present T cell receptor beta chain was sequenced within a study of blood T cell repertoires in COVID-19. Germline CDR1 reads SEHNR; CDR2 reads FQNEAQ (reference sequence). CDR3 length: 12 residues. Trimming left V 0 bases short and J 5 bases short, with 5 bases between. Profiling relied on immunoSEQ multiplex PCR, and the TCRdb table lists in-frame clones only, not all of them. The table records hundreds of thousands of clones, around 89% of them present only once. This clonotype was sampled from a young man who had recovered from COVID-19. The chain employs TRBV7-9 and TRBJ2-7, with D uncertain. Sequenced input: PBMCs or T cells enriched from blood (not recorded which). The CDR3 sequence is CASSLAQDEQYF. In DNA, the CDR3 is TGTGCCAGCAGCTTAGCGCAGGACGAGCAGTACTTC.